Listed here is a single TCR beta chain. The antigen is unknown. Positively selected for CCR7, the CD45RO-negative cells used as naive CD8 cells excluded terminally differentiated effector memory CD45RA+ cells. Each of the donors was a healthy adult who was HIV-negative and had not had a recent acute infection or vaccination. The data originate from a study of shared clonotypes between healthy human individuals. About the research overall: Three plates each covered CD4 naive and memory; CD8 naive two, CD8 memory one.

Findings of the study overall: Rarefaction indicated that sorted-subset sequencing remained incomplete although depth was large.

CDR3 length: 15 amino acids. The germline V and J ends were trimmed by 3 bases and 8 bases, with 16 bases remaining between them. CDR1 SNHLY and CDR2 FYNNEI come from the germline V gene. Once extracted for a subset, genomic DNA was divided evenly among several immunoSEQ plates. TCRdb's copy holds only in-frame clones and misses some; the assay was immunoSEQ multiplex PCR. This sample has more than 550,000 clones; 92% occur once, and the top ten carry roughly 24%. This sequence joins TRBV2 and TRBJ1-4, with D possibly TRBD1 on 5 matching bases. The source of this sequence is a man younger than 45 in good health. Material for sequencing was naive CD8+ T cells sorted from blood. The CDR3 DNA reads as TGTGCCAGCAGTGAGGCCGGGACCTATGGGGAAAAACTGTTTTTT. It is translated as CASSEAGTYGEKLFF.